This T cell receptor (beta chain) was sequenced for a study of cytomegalovirus exposure and HLA in healthy donors. The V end lost 4 bases, the J end lost 8 bases, and 21 bases lay between the germline ends. Germline-derived CDR1 and CDR2 are SGHNT and YYREEE (reference sequence). This CDR3 is built from 15 residues. 13 Jbeta primers and 60 Vbeta primers were used for the PCR. Sequencing used immunoSEQ multiplex PCR; TCRdb keeps in-frame clones, though not all of them. The data hold 120,000 or so clones, with 8% to 11% observed a single time. Sample: PBMCs. The rearrangement joins TRBV5-4 to TRBJ1-2; TRBD1 might be the D (5 bases). The sequence came from a woman between 18 and 29 years old in good health and CMV-seropositive. CDR3 amino acids: CASSPGVGREWGYTF. DNA for the CDR3: TGTGCCAGCAGCCCGGGGGTGGGGAGAGAGTGGGGCTACACCTTC.